This T cell receptor (beta chain) was recovered during a study of T cells in Graves' hyperthyroidism and ophthalmopathy. This clonotype came up many times. From RNA transcripts, TCR beta CDR3 regions were amplified. First-round RT-PCR targeting the TCR CDR3 was performed with the HTBI primer set. TCRdb itself ran the multiplex PCR reads through MiXCR, one entry per CDR3 protein. The sample contains 360,000 or so distinct CDR3 sequences, roughly 19% of which appear only once. Lactation, pregnancy, other autoimmune disease or uncontrolled infection led to exclusion of patients. The sequencing sample was made of blood. The receptor's source is a woman aged 18 to 35 with Graves' hyperthyroidism.

This CDR3 reads CASSPSGDPYEQYF. The DNA of the CDR3 is TGTGCCAGCAGTCCAAGCGGGGACCCCTACGAGCAGTACTTC. The chain has TRBV12-3 or TRBV12-4 and TRBJ2-7; the match to TRBD2 covers 7 bases. J lost 2 bases, V lost 5 bases, and 6 bases had no gene match. The CDR3 loop spans 14 amino acids.